This T cell receptor (beta chain) was identified in a study of blood T cells in healthy people across ages. The authors ran a second PCR of roughly 6 to 11 cycles using a sample-barcoded 5' primer and a J-beta primer mix. TCRdb recomputed calls from the 5' RACE reads with MiXCR, one row per CDR3 protein. The sample lists hundreds of thousands of distinct CDR3 sequences; approximately 60% were seen once. The individuals who served as donors were healthy Caucasians living in Russia, aged roughly 6 to 95. General observations from the study: It was held that diversity estimates obtained from one million T cells represented underestimates.

V was pared by 6 bases and J by 5 bases, with 7 bases between. Germline CDR1 and CDR2: MNHEY and SMNVEV (reference sequence). The CDR3 loop spans 11 amino acids. Remarks on this clonotype: Its target is unknown.

The receptor was derived from a man between 40 and 49 years old in good health. The rearrangement joins TRBV27 to TRBJ2-5, with D hard to call. Specimen: blood. CDR3 DNA: TGTGCCAGCAGGCAGACCGAGACCCAGTACTTC. It specifies CASRQTETQYF.